This T cell receptor beta chain was sequenced in a study of OX40 agonist ivuxolimab in advanced cancers. As for the study in general: Partial responses were recorded for three patients, including one with hepatocellular carcinoma and two with cutaneous melanoma.

Data came from immunoSEQ multiplex PCR; TCRdb stores just in-frame clones and leaves some out. The repertoire has around 72,000 clones, more than 75% of them found once; the top ten carry roughly 0.4%. The CDR3 is 16 residues long. V gave up 3 bases and J gave up 0 bases; unmatched junction bases: 1. CDR1 is SGHTA and CDR2 is FQGNSA in the germline V gene. The clonotype comes from an adult with an advanced solid tumor such as melanoma, head and neck, liver or kidney cancer. This material consisted of CD4+ or CD8+ T cells sorted from blood, taken in a trial of the OX40 agonist ivuxolimab. The rearrangement joins TRBV7-2 to TRBJ2-2; 10 nucleotides agree with TRBD2. The DNA for the CDR3 is TGTGCCAGCAGCTTGCTAGCGGGAGCGAACACCGGGGAGCTGTTTTTT. It yields the protein CASSLLAGANTGELFF.